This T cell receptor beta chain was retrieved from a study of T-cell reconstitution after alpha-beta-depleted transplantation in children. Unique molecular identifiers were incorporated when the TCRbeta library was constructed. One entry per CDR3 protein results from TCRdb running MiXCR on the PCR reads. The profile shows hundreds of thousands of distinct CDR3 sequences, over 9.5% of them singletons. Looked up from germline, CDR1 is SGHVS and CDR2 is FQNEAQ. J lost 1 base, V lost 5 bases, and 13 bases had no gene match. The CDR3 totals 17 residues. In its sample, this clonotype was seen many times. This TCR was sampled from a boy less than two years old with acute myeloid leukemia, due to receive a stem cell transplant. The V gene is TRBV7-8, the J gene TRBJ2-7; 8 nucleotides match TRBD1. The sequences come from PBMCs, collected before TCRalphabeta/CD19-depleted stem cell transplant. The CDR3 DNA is TGTGCCAGCAGCCAAGCCCACCTACGGGACAGGTCCTACGAGCAGTACTTC. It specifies CASSQAHLRDRSYEQYF. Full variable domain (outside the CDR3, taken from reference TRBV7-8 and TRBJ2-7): GAGVSQSPRYKVAKRGQDVALRCDPISGHVSLFWYQQALGQGPEFLTYFQNEAQLDKSGLPSDRFFAERPEGSVSTLKIQRTQQEDSAVYLCASSQAHLRDRSYEQYFGPGTRLTVT.